Each of the 26 T cell receptor beta chains below was sequenced from the same sample in a study of Ad26.COV2.S vaccination and SARS-CoV-2 variants. TCRdb's copy holds only in-frame clones and misses some; the assay was immunoSEQ multiplex PCR. The sample gives some 350,000 clones, about 91% of which show up once; about 3.9% is in the top ten. Sequences were derived from peripheral blood, sampled after recovery from COVID-19. The receptors here all came from a human donor who had recovered from COVID-19.

The V and J genes are TRBV6-1 and TRBJ1-4; D gene unclear. Germline V gives CDR1 MNHNS, CDR2 SASEGT. This CDR3 is 14 amino acids long. Trimming left V 3 bases short and J 6 bases short, with 11 bases between. In DNA, the CDR3 is TGTGCCAGCAGTGAGGGTCAGATAGATGAAAAACTGTTTTTT. It is translated as CASSEGQIDEKLFF.

The chain links TRBV6-2 or TRBV6-3 to TRBJ2-7; possibly TRBD1 for D (6 bases). This CDR3 has 15 amino acids. V lost 2 bases to trimming and J lost 9 bases, with 20 bases between them. The germline gives CDR1 MNHEY, CDR2 SVGEGT. CDR3 sequence reads: CASSYEPADRGGQYF. The CDR3 DNA reads as TGTGCCAGCAGTTACGAGCCTGCCGACCGAGGGGGGCAGTACTTC.

This clone was observed a single time. The chain links TRBV6-5 to TRBJ2-1; D is uncertain. V lost 3 bases and J 5 bases, leaving 11 bases between the germline ends. CDR3 length: 14 residues. Germline-derived CDR1 and CDR2 are MNHEY and SVGAGI. This CDR3 reads CASSYYAGDNEQFF. CDR3 coding DNA: TGTGCCAGCAGTTATTATGCTGGGGACAATGAGCAGTTCTTC.

The V gene is TRBV10-2, the J gene TRBJ2-5, with 11 positions matching TRBD2. The trim removed 3 bases at V and 5 bases at J, leaving 2 bases unmatched. The CDR3 loop spans 14 amino acids. The germline V gene has CDR1 WSHSY and CDR2 SAAADI. This chain's CDR3 is CASSDLAGGETQYF. The CDR3 nucleotides read TGCGCCAGCAGTGACCTAGCGGGGGGCGAGACCCAGTACTTC.

This clone was counted once. The same CDR3 is also encoded by other DNA sequences in this sample. This rearrangement joins TRBV12-3 or TRBV12-4 to TRBJ1-2; a possible D gene is TRBD1 (5 bases). V was cut by 5 bases and J by 1 base, with 8 bases left in between. The CDR3 has 13 residues. The CDR3 nucleotides read TGTGCCAGCAGTCTTCAGGGTAACTATGGCTACACCTTC. It encodes CASSLQGNYGYTF.

The chain employs TRBV4-3 and TRBJ2-7, with D possibly TRBD1 on 5 matching bases. The germline CDR1 and CDR2 sequences are LGHNA and YSLEER. Trimming shortened V by 0 bases and J by 11 bases, and 14 bases separated the two germline ends. The CDR3 length is 13 residues. The CDR3 DNA is TGCGCCAGCAGCCAAGAAGCTGGGGCTGCTGAGTACTTC. It encodes CASSQEAGAAEYF.

V and J are TRBV11-2 and TRBJ1-2, with D possibly being TRBD1 (5 bases). The CDR3 length is 13 residues. The germline CDR1 and CDR2 sequences are SGHAT and FQNNGV. The V end was cut by 4 bases, the J end by 4 bases, with 10 bases between. CDR3 in DNA: TGTGCCAGCAGCTCAGGACATGCCTATGGCTACACCTTC. Its protein product is CASSSGHAYGYTF.

In this sample, this clone turned up once. The rearrangement uses TRBV2 and TRBJ1-1, with D unclear. Germline CDR1 is SNHLY and CDR2 is FYNNEI. The CDR3 sequence is 13 residues long. V gave up 5 bases and J gave up 1 base, with 8 bases separating them. The CDR3 nucleotides read TGTGCCAGCAGTAAGGAGGGGAACACTGAAGCTTTCTTT. This translates into CASSKEGNTEAFF.

The rearrangement links TRBV3-1 (or the pseudogene TRBV3-2) to TRBJ2-5, with a weak D call TRBD2 (5 bases). The CDR3 consists of 14 residues. The V and J ends lost 0 bases and 5 bases respectively, with 10 bases between them. Germline CDR1 is LGHDT and CDR2 is YNNKEL (reference sequence). CDR3 coding DNA: TGTGCCAGCAGCCAAGATAGCGTGGCGGAGACCCAGTACTTC. As protein: CASSQDSVAETQYF.

In its sample, this clone was seen once. The genes are TRBV7-9 and TRBJ1-2; 7 bases map to TRBD1. V was pared by 6 bases and J by 2 bases, with 3 bases of the junction left unmatched. Germline values: CDR1 SEHNR, CDR2 FQNEAQ (reference sequence). This CDR3 region has 13 residues. Here the CDR3 DNA reads TGTGCCAGCAGGCGGGACAGCAACTATGGCTACACCTTC. This sequence encodes CASRRDSNYGYTF. Using reference TRBV7-9 and TRBJ1-2 for the parts outside the CDR3, the full variable domain is DTGVSQNPRHKITKRGQNVTFRCDPISEHNRLYWYRQTLGQGPEFLTYFQNEAQLEKSRLLSDRFSAERPKGSFSTLEIQRTEQGDSAMYLCASRRDSNYGYTFGSGTRLTVV.

The chain links TRBV19 to TRBJ2-3, with D unclear. This CDR3 region has 15 residues. V lost 2 bases, J lost 2 bases, and 11 bases lay in between. Germline V CDR1 and CDR2: LNHDA, SQIVND (reference sequence). This chain's CDR3 is CASSIMRSPTDTQYF. In DNA form, the CDR3 reads TGTGCCAGTAGTATAATGAGGTCCCCCACAGATACGCAGTATTTT.

A single count supports this clone. The J gene is TRBJ2-5, the V gene TRBV12-5, with unresolved D. V was pared by 3 bases and J by 5 bases, with 7 bases between. Germline loops: CDR1 LGHNT, CDR2 FRNRAP. This CDR3 is 12 amino acids long. The CDR3: CASGLKGETQYF. The CDR3 region has the DNA TGTGCTAGTGGTTTAAAGGGCGAGACCCAGTACTTC.

This clone showed up just a few times. This chain joins TRBV9 and TRBJ2-3; the match to TRBD1 covers 9 bases. The CDR3 sequence is 16 residues long. The trim removed 3 bases at V and 1 base at J, leaving 6 bases unmatched. CDR1 and CDR2 from the germline V gene are SGDLS and YYNGEE. The CDR3 nucleotides are TGTGCCAGCAGCGGTAACAGGGGGCGCGGCACAGATACGCAGTATTTT. It codes for CASSGNRGRGTDTQYF.

The chain uses TRBV5-6 and TRBJ1-1; 9 bases are a match to TRBD1. This CDR3 spans 14 amino acids. Germline assignment: CDR1 SGHDT and CDR2 YYEEEE. The V segment lost 4 bases and the J segment 3 bases; nucleotides outside the gene matches: 4. The CDR3 is CASSKRQGDTEAFF. CDR3 nucleotide sequence: TGTGCCAGCAGCAAAAGACAGGGGGACACTGAAGCTTTCTTT.

This clone was recorded only once. The chain combines TRBV18 with TRBJ2-3; perhaps D is TRBD1 or TRBD2 (6 bases each). Trimming removed 3 bases from V and 3 bases from J, with 13 bases in between. Germline CDR1 reads KGHSH; CDR2 reads LQKENI. CDR3 size: 15 residues. CDR3 sequence reads: CASSPGGGRTDTQYF. The CDR3 coding sequence is TGTGCCAGCTCACCTGGAGGGGGTCGGACAGATACGCAGTATTTT.

This clone was seen just once. This chain connects TRBV29-1 to TRBJ2-5; 10 positions agree with TRBD2. Germline values: CDR1 SQVTM, CDR2 ANQGSEA. V lost 3 bases, J lost 5 bases, and 9 bases stayed unmatched. The CDR3 length is 15 residues. The CDR3 reads CSVERSGGDFETQYF. CDR3 nucleotide sequence: TGCAGCGTTGAGAGGAGCGGGGGGGACTTTGAGACCCAGTACTTC.

The J gene is TRBJ1-3, the V gene TRBV11-2, with D possibly matching TRBD1 (5 bases). The CDR3 has 15 residues. Germline loops: CDR1 SGHAT, CDR2 FQNNGV. The V end was cut by 0 bases, the J end by 5 bases, with 11 bases between. As DNA, the CDR3 is TGTGCCAGCAGCTTAGAGCGGCAGGGTAGAAACACCATATATTTT. It encodes CASSLERQGRNTIYF.

The chain is built from TRBV4-3 and TRBJ1-1, with TRBD1 matching 7 bases. Germline lookup yields CDR1 LGHNA and CDR2 YSLEER. After removal of 3 bases from V and 4 bases from J, the junction contained 8 bases not matched to a gene. The CDR3 covers 15 residues. The CDR3 loop reads CASSHPRTGGTEAFF. Here the CDR3 DNA reads TGCGCCAGCAGCCACCCTAGGACAGGTGGCACTGAAGCTTTCTTT.

V and J are TRBV11-3 and TRBJ2-2; D is ambiguous. Trimming took off 5 bases at V and 1 base at J, with 5 bases between the two ends. Germline CDR1 reads SGHNT; CDR2 reads YENEEA. The CDR3 extends over 13 amino acids. The CDR3 DNA sequence: TGTGCCAGCAGCCCTCTGAACACCGGGGAGCTGTTTTTT. Translating gives CASSPLNTGELFF.

The V and J genes are TRBV2 and TRBJ2-1; 9 bases line up with TRBD2. CDR1 SNHLY and CDR2 FYNNEI come from the germline V gene. This CDR3 comprises 16 residues. Trimming removed 8 bases from V and 10 bases from J; junction bases left unmatched: 18. CDR3 loop: CASRFLGSAGGNEQFF. In DNA form, the CDR3 reads TGTGCCAGCCGTTTTTTGGGGTCAGCGGGGGGAAACGAGCAGTTCTTC.

V gene TRBV19 combines with J gene TRBJ1-2; D is uncertain. The V end lost 6 bases, the J end lost 3 bases, and 11 bases lay between the germline ends. The length of the CDR3 is 13 residues. Germline V gene sequence: CDR1 LNHDA, CDR2 SQIVND (reference sequence). The CDR3, as DNA: TGTGCCAGTAGATCTCTTGGCGACTATGGCTACACCTTC. Its protein product is CASRSLGDYGYTF.

CDR3 sequence reads: CANSVRGGTYEQYF. The DNA of the CDR3 is TGTGCCAACAGCGTGCGGGGGGGTACCTACGAGCAGTACTTC. V usage is TRBV2 and J usage is TRBJ2-7, with TRBD2 matching 9 bases. The length of the CDR3 is 14 residues. J was trimmed by 2 bases and V by 10 bases; bases with no gene match: 9. Per germline, CDR1 SNHLY and CDR2 FYNNEI.

The chain links TRBV28 to TRBJ1-1, with TRBD1 as a possible D gene (6 bases). The CDR3 totals 18 residues. V lost 10 bases, J lost 1 base, and 28 bases lay in between. Per the germline V gene, CDR1 is MDHEN and CDR2 is SYDVKM. CDR3 sequence reads: CATSGRDMRLGANTEAFF. As DNA, the CDR3 is TGTGCCACCTCCGGCCGGGACATGAGGCTGGGGGCGAACACTGAAGCTTTCTTT. The variable domain in full, completed from reference TRBV28 and TRBJ1-1, reads DVKVTQSSRYLVKRTGEKVFLECVQDMDHENMFWYRQDPGLGLRLIYFSYDVKMKEKGDIPEGYSVSREKKERFSLILESASTNQTSMYLCATSGRDMRLGANTEAFFGQGTRLTVV.

The DNA for the CDR3 is TGTGCCAGCCTCCTGCCAGGGGTACTAGCGGGGGGGTCTAGCACAGATACGCAGTATTTT. Encoded protein: CASLLPGVLAGGSSTDTQYF. The chain employs TRBV2 and TRBJ2-3, with TRBD2 identical over 13 bases. The CDR3 sequence is 20 residues long. Losses at the gene ends were 8 bases for V and 0 bases for J; bases not matched to a gene: 17. Germline values: CDR1 SNHLY, CDR2 FYNNEI. The full variable domain, completed using reference TRBV2 and TRBJ2-3, is EPEVTQTPSHQVTQMGQEVILRCVPISNHLYFYWYRQILGQKVEFLVSFYNNEISEKSEIFDDQFSVERPDGSNFTLKIRSTKLEDSAMYFCASLLPGVLAGGSSTDTQYFGPGTRLTVL.

The rearrangement joins TRBV3-1 (or the pseudogene TRBV3-2) to TRBJ2-3, with a tentative D call TRBD2 (6 bases). Germline lookup yields CDR1 LGHDT and CDR2 YNNKEL (reference sequence). There are 12 residues in the CDR3. V was clipped by 8 bases and J by 0 bases, with 6 bases between them. The CDR3 coding sequence is TGTGCCAGCGGGGGGAGCACAGATACGCAGTATTTT. Residues: CASGGSTDTQYF.

The chain carries TRBV11-3 and TRBJ2-1; 9 bases match TRBD2. The ends lost 3 bases at V and 10 bases at J; junction bases unmatched: 7. The germline V gene encodes CDR1 SGHNT and CDR2 YENEEA. CDR3 size: 14 residues. In nucleotides, the CDR3 is TGTGCCAGCAGCTTGGGGACTAGCTCTACGGAGCAGTTCTTC. It specifies CASSLGTSSTEQFF. The full variable domain, its missing parts supplied by reference TRBV11-3 and TRBJ2-1, is EAGVVQSPRYKIIEKKQPVAFWCNPISGHNTLYWYLQNLGQGPELLIRYENEEAVDDSQLPKDRFSAERLKGVDSTLKIQPAELGDSAVYLCASSLGTSSTEQFFGPGTRLTVL.